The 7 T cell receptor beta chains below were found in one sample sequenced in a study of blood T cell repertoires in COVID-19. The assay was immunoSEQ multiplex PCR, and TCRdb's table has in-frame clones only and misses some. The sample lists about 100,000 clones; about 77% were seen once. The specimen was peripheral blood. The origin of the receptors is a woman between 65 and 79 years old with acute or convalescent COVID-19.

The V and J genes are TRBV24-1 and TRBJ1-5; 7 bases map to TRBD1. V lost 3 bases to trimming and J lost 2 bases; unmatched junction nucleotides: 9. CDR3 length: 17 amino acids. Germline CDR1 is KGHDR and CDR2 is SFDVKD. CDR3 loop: CATSDPGTDARNQPQHF. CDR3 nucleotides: TGTGCCACCAGTGATCCCGGGACAGACGCACGCAATCAGCCCCAGCATTTT.

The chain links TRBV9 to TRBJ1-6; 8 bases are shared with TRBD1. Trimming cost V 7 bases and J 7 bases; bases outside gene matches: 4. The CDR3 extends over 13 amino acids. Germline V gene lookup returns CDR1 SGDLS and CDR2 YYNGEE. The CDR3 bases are TGTGCCAGCGGACAGGGAGGAAATTCACCCCTCCACTTT. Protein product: CASGQGGNSPLHF.

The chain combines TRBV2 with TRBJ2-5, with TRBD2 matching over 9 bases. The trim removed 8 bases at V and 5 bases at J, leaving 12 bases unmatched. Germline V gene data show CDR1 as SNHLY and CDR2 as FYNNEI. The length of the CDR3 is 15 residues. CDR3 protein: CASEAGGPLGETQYF. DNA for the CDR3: TGTGCCAGCGAAGCGGGGGGCCCTCTAGGGGAGACCCAGTACTTC.

The CDR3 coding sequence is TGTGCCAGCTCAGTAACAGATACGCAGTATTTT. It codes for CASSVTDTQYF. This rearrangement joins TRBV7-2 to TRBJ2-3; no clear D gene. Germline CDR1 and CDR2: SGHTA and FQGNSA. V lost 8 bases to trimming and J lost 3 bases, with 6 bases between them. This CDR3 contains 11 residues.

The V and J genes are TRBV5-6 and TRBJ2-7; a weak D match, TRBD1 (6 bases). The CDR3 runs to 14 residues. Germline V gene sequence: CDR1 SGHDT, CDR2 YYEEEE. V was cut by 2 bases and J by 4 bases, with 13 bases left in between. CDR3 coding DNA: TGTGCCAGCAGCTTTACAGGGATGGTGTACGAGCAGTACTTC. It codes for CASSFTGMVYEQYF.

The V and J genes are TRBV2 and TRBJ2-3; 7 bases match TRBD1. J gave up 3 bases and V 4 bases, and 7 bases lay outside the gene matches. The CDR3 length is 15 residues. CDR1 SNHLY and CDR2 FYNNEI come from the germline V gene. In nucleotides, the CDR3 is TGTGCCAGCAGTGTCCGGACAGGAGAAACAGATACGCAGTATTTT. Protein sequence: CASSVRTGETDTQYF.

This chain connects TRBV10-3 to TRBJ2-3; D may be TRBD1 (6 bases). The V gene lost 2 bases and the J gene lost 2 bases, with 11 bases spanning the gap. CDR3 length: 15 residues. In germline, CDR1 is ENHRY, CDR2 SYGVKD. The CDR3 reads CAISERQDITDTQYF. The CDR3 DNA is TGTGCCATCAGTGAGCGACAGGACATCACAGATACGCAGTATTTT.